This T cell receptor beta chain was identified during a study of blood T cell repertoires in COVID-19. Study as a whole: T cells, B-cell-depleted T cells, or PBMCs supplied cDNA or gDNA.

Only in-frame clones appear in the TCRdb table, and some are missing; sequencing was by immunoSEQ multiplex PCR. The sample yields fewer than 500,000 clones, about 89% seen once. This CDR3 is built from 15 residues. Germline lookup yields CDR1 MNHEY and CDR2 SVGAGI. V shed 5 bases and J 2 bases; nucleotides not matched to a gene: 6. The V gene is TRBV6-5, the J gene TRBJ2-3, with TRBD2 identical over 8 bases. This clonotype was obtained from a woman aged 25-40 years with acute or convalescent COVID-19. The sample was peripheral blood. This chain's CDR3 is CASSHATSATDTQYF. The DNA for the CDR3 is TGTGCCAGCAGTCATGCGACTAGCGCCACAGATACGCAGTATTTT.